The clone carrying this TCR beta chain has only a few counts. What it recognizes is unknown. The same CDR3 arises from other DNA sequences in this sample as well. Sequenced by immunoSEQ multiplex PCR; TCRdb stores in-frame clones only, minus some. The table shows approximately 95,000 clones, with under 80% occurring only once. CD8 memory merged CD45RO+ cells and CCR7-negative CD45RA+ TemRA cells into one population. These data belong to a study of shared clonotypes between healthy human individuals. Whole-study context: Researchers drew samples from two women and three men aged 18 to 49. CD4 naive and CD4 memory each took three plates per donor, while CD8 naive took two and CD8 memory one. Overall study results and limits: Owing to a small donor count, the genetic and exposure-history diversity represented was limited.

The CDR3 is 12 residues long. CDR1 and CDR2 (germline): MNHEY, SMNVEV (reference sequence). V shed 1 base and J shed 8 bases, with 6 bases lying between them. This TCR came from a man aged 30 to 39 in good health. Sequencing was performed on memory CD8+ T cells sorted from blood. Subset given: CD45RO+ cells pooled with CCR7-negative TemRA cells. The chain links TRBV27 to TRBJ2-1; no definite D call. Written as DNA, the CDR3 is TGTGCCAGCAGTTTATTTGGAGATGAGCAGTTCTTC. Translation gives CASSLFGDEQFF.